The 11 T cell receptor beta chains listed next were all sequenced from one sample in a study of control samples from healthy donors and cancer patients. The repertoire was sequenced with immunoSEQ multiplex PCR; TCRdb's copy has only in-frame clones and lacks some. The sample lists roughly 150,000 clones, about 93% occurring once. The sequenced material came from blood. These receptors originate from a woman aged 25-40 years in good health.

CDR3: CASSLAGGSNEKLFF. Written as DNA, the CDR3 is TGTGCCAGCAGCCTCGCGGGGGGTTCTAATGAAAAACTGTTTTTT. This chain uses TRBV5-6 with TRBJ1-4; D may be TRBD1 (5 bases). This CDR3 region has 15 residues. Germline CDR1 SGHDT, CDR2 YYEEEE. V lost 4 bases and J 3 bases, leaving 13 bases between the germline ends.

V usage is TRBV12-3 or TRBV12-4 and J usage is TRBJ2-1; D is unclear. CDR3 size: 11 residues. V lost 6 bases to trimming and J lost 7 bases, with 7 bases between them. The CDR3 here is CASSAVNEQFF. CDR3 in DNA: TGTGCCAGCAGCGCCGTAAATGAGCAGTTCTTC.

The chain carries TRBV5-5 and TRBJ2-1; a weak D match, TRBD2 (5 bases). Per the germline V gene, CDR1 is SGHKS and CDR2 is YYEKEE (reference sequence). V lost 0 bases and J lost 0, with 7 bases in between. The CDR3 extends over 15 amino acids. The CDR3 DNA sequence: TGTGCCAGCAGCTTGGATACTAGCTCCTACAATGAGCAGTTCTTC. It encodes CASSLDTSSYNEQFF.

The chain couples TRBV5-3 to TRBJ1-5; D call uncertain. TRBV5-3 is flagged as an ORF with uncertain function. V lost 4 bases and J 0 bases, leaving 14 bases between the germline ends. The CDR3 sequence is 16 residues long. CDR3 loop: CARSPFSPSSNQPQHF. The CDR3 DNA reads TGTGCCAGAAGCCCCTTTAGTCCGAGTAGCAATCAGCCCCAGCATTTT.

The chain links TRBV5-1 to TRBJ1-1; D not resolved. CDR3 length: 14 amino acids. V was cut by 0 bases and J by 6 bases, with 12 bases left in between. Germline loops: CDR1 SGHRS, CDR2 YFSETQ. CDR3 in amino acids: CASSLDSRGAEAFF. The CDR3 nucleotides are TGCGCCAGCAGCTTGGATTCGCGGGGAGCTGAAGCTTTCTTT.

This chain links TRBV4-1 with TRBJ2-4, with a tentative D call TRBD1 (6 bases). Germline lookup yields CDR1 MGHRA and CDR2 YSYEKL. Trimming left V 4 bases short and J 0 bases short, with 22 bases between. The CDR3 length is 19 residues. This CDR3 is CASSRLLIWGPLAKNIQYF. The CDR3 DNA reads as TGCGCCAGCAGCCGGCTCTTAATATGGGGGCCCCTAGCCAAAAACATTCAGTACTTC.

The V gene is TRBV3-1 (or the pseudogene TRBV3-2), the J gene TRBJ1-5; D unresolved. Germline V gene lookup returns CDR1 LGHDT and CDR2 YNNKEL (reference sequence). V was pared by 4 bases and J by 7 bases, with 8 bases between. This CDR3 is built from 12 residues. CDR3 sequence reads: CASSLGLQPQHF. The CDR3 DNA is TGTGCCAGCAGCCTGGGTCTCCAGCCCCAGCATTTT.

This clone came up once. The genes are TRBV18 and TRBJ2-2; no reliable D call. Trimming removed 2 bases at V and 6 bases at J, with 10 bases between. The CDR3 is made up of 14 amino acids. Germline V CDR1 and CDR2: KGHSH, LQKENI. CDR3 sequence (DNA): TGTGCCAGCTCACCAGATTCGGGCCCCGGGGAGCTGTTTTTT. Translating it yields CASSPDSGPGELFF.

This CDR3 reads CASSLGEYNNEQFF. The CDR3, as DNA: TGCGCCAGCAGCTTAGGGGAATATAACAATGAGCAGTTCTTC. The V and J genes are TRBV5-1 and TRBJ2-1, with D perhaps TRBD1 (5 bases). This CDR3 has 14 amino acids. In germline, CDR1 is SGHRS, CDR2 YFSETQ. Trimming shortened V by 2 bases and J by 5 bases, and 11 bases separated the two germline ends.

Worth noting for this clone: One end of the junction fails to match germline, which may point to a read error. The chain couples TRBV29-1 to TRBJ2-7, with no clear D. CDR1 and CDR2 from the germline V gene are SQVTM and ANQGSEA. The CDR3 is 13 residues long. The CDR3 here is CSAEGESSYEQYF. The CDR3 bases are TGCAGCGCTGAAGGTGAGAGCTCCTACGAGCAGTACTTC.

This clone was picked up one time. The CDR3 sequence is CASSPWGDPLYEQYF. The CDR3, as DNA: TGTGCCAGCAGCCCCTGGGGGGACCCCCTCTACGAGCAGTACTTC. The rearrangement uses TRBV5-6 and TRBJ2-7; a weak D match, TRBD2 (6 bases). Germline CDR1 SGHDT, CDR2 YYEEEE. V was shortened by 4 bases and J by 3 bases, with 17 bases between the two germline ends. CDR3 length: 15 amino acids.